This T cell receptor beta chain stems from a study of T cells after posttransplantation cyclophosphamide. Study-level results: Tissue-infiltrating T cells from skin or gut overlapped little with blood T cells. Recipient CMV seropositivity and CMV reactivation strongly tracked TRB clonality. Donor CD8+ memory clones often dominated recipient blood repertoires at later times.

In this sample, this clone turned up once. The antigen remains unidentified. Only in-frame clones appear in the TCRdb table, and some are missing; sequencing was by immunoSEQ multiplex PCR. The sample shows around 3,500 clones, about 86% of them seen only once. This TCR was recovered from a woman in her sixties in good health, CMV-negative, and a related stem cell transplant donor. The sequencing input was CD8+ T cells sorted from bone marrow.

CDR3 loop: CASSSITLPSYEQYF. The CDR3 nucleotides read TGTGCCAGCAGCTCGATCACTCTCCCCTCCTACGAGCAGTACTTC. The rearrangement uses TRBV5-5 and TRBJ2-7, with D hard to call. The germline V gene encodes CDR1 SGHKS and CDR2 YYEKEE (reference sequence). The CDR3 extends over 15 amino acids. The V end was cut by 3 bases, the J end by 0 bases, with 13 bases between.